A single sample is the source of the 32 T cell receptor beta chains below, sequenced in a study of blood T cells in healthy people across ages. For the second PCR, which ran for roughly 7 to 11 cycles, a sample-barcoded 5' primer and a J-beta primer mix were used. TCRdb recomputed calls from the 5' RACE reads with MiXCR, one row per CDR3 protein. The table lists roughly 800,000 distinct CDR3 sequences, more than 45% of them singletons. The sequencing input was blood. The receptors come from a man aged 30 to 39 in good health.

The chain carries TRBV3-1 and TRBJ1-1; D not resolved. From germline, CDR1 is LGHDT and CDR2 YNNKEL (reference sequence). The ends were cut back, 0 bases at V and 2 bases at J, with 19 bases in the middle. CDR3 length equals 18 residues. As DNA, the CDR3 is TGTGCCAGCAGCCAAGAAGCTGTCAGGCGAACCTTAAACACTGAAGCTTTCTTT. Protein: CASSQEAVRRTLNTEAFF.

This clonotype has more than one count but fewer than ten. This chain connects TRBV7-6 to TRBJ2-7, with 7 bases lining up with TRBD2. The V segment lost 5 bases and the J segment 6 bases; nucleotides outside the gene matches: 10. The CDR3 covers 14 residues. Germline V CDR1 and CDR2: SGHVS, FNYEAQ. CDR3 DNA sequence: TGTGCCAGCAGCCCTACCGCGGGAGAGCGCGAGCAGTACTTC. The encoded protein is CASSPTAGEREQYF.

This clonotype was picked up a small number of times. The CDR3 DNA reads TGTGCCAGCAGCAAAGCGCTTTTCGCAGGGGGCGAGGACGAGCAGTACTTC. Its protein is CASSKALFAGGEDEQYF. The gene calls are TRBV21-1 and TRBJ2-7; no check of the table's D call, TRBD1, against the DNA was made. TRBV21-1 is shown as a pseudogene. The CDR3 sequence is 17 residues long.

This CDR3 reads CASNWSPGFYGYTF. CDR3 sequence (DNA): TGTGCCAGCAACTGGTCACCAGGGTTCTATGGCTACACCTTC. The chain employs TRBV6-6 and TRBJ1-2, with D possibly matching TRBD1 (5 bases). V lost 7 bases and J lost 4, with 16 bases in between. The CDR3 runs to 14 residues. Germline CDR1 and CDR2: MNHNY and SVGAGI (reference sequence).

This clonotype has a count of ten or more. The J gene is TRBJ2-5, the V gene TRBV7-7, with D perhaps assigned TRBD1 or TRBD2 (5 bases each). Trimming removed 5 bases at V and 0 bases at J, with 10 bases between. The CDR3 totals 14 residues. Germline-derived CDR1 and CDR2 are SSHAT and FNYEAQ (reference sequence). This CDR3 is CASSQGTNQETQYF. The CDR3 nucleotides are TGTGCCAGCAGCCAAGGGACGAACCAAGAGACCCAGTACTTC.

This clonotype came up once. V gene TRBV7-9 combines with J gene TRBJ1-5, with D possibly being TRBD1 (6 bases). Trimming pared 4 bases from V and 3 bases from J, leaving 10 bases between. CDR1 and CDR2 from the germline V gene are SEHNR and FQNEAQ (reference sequence). The CDR3 runs to 14 residues. CDR3 loop: CASSSQGNNQPQHF. DNA for the CDR3: TGTGCCAGCAGCTCTCAGGGGAACAATCAGCCCCAGCATTTT.

The chain employs TRBV3-1 and TRBJ2-1, with 9 nucleotides matching TRBD2. Losses at the gene ends were 8 bases for V and 4 bases for J; bases not matched to a gene: 6. Germline lookup yields CDR1 LGHDT and CDR2 YNNKEL (reference sequence). This CDR3 is built from 14 residues. The CDR3 DNA reads TGTGCCAGCCGACGGGCGGGGGGGTACAATGAGCAGTTCTTC. This sequence encodes CASRRAGGYNEQFF.

This chain joins TRBV20-1 and TRBJ2-5, with D possibly being TRBD2 (6 bases). The length of the CDR3 is 14 residues. Trimming removed 6 bases from V and 11 bases from J, with 25 bases in between. Germline values: CDR1 DFQATT, CDR2 SNEGSKA (reference sequence). CDR3 in DNA: TGCAGTGCCTTACACTTGGGAGGAACGAATGAGCAGTACTTC. Amino acids: CSALHLGGTNEQYF.

The V gene is TRBV29-1, the J gene TRBJ2-4; 8 bases align to TRBD2. The J call may not be correct, given that the DNA end is closer to TRBJ2-7. The CDR3 spans 14 residues. Germline V gives CDR1 SQVTM, CDR2 ANQGSEA. Here the CDR3 reads CSVVVEREIYEQYF. The CDR3 DNA sequence: TGCAGCGTTGTTGTCGAGCGGGAGATATACGAGCAGTACTTC.

This rearrangement joins TRBV20-1 to TRBJ2-1; 9 nucleotides agree with TRBD1. Germline V gives CDR1 DFQATT, CDR2 SNEGSKA (reference sequence). J was trimmed by 4 bases and V by 4 bases; bases with no gene match: 8. CDR3 length: 15 amino acids. In DNA, the CDR3 is TGCAGTGCTATTCTATCGGGACAGGGATACAATGAGCAGTTCTTC. It encodes CSAILSGQGYNEQFF.

Comment on this clonotype: At one boundary the junction diverges from the germline segment, which might be a read error. The V gene is TRBV2, the J gene TRBJ2-7; D is unclear. The tail of the sequence fits TRBJ2-5 better, so the J call may be wrong. Germline V gene lookup returns CDR1 SNHLY and CDR2 FYNNEI. The CDR3 has 15 residues. The DNA of the CDR3 is TGTGCCAGCTACGTACCCGGTACCCTACAAGGGACCCAGTACTTC. Translating gives CASYVPGTLQGTQYF.

In the case of this clonotype: Sequence at one end of the junction differs from germline and may be a read error. The chain employs TRBV7-6 and TRBJ2-7, with D possibly being TRBD1 (6 bases). Germline lookup yields CDR1 SGHVS and CDR2 FNYEAQ. The CDR3 totals 15 residues. CDR3 bases: TGTGCCTGCAGCTTGTCAGGGGCCTCCCCCTACGAGCAGTACTTC. Protein product: CACSLSGASPYEQYF.

As regards this clonotype: One base away lies a much larger clone, so this may be a sequencing read error. This chain joins TRBV28 and TRBJ2-4, with a tentative D call TRBD2 (5 bases). TRBJ2-7 explains the end of the DNA better; the J call may be wrong. This CDR3 spans 14 amino acids. CDR1 is MDHEN, CDR2 SYDVKM, per germline. CDR3 coding DNA: TGTGCCACCTCAGAACGCTCCGCGGGCTACGAGCAGTACTTC. As protein: CATSERSAGYEQYF.

This clonotype was seen repeatedly, ten times or more. V usage is TRBV29-1 and J usage is TRBJ1-2; TRBD1 matches at 11 bases. This CDR3 is 13 amino acids long. Trimming took 4 bases from V and 3 from J; bases not matched to a gene: 1. Germline CDR1 reads SQVTM; CDR2 reads ANQGSEA. The CDR3 loop is CSVGTGGDYGYTF. CDR3 DNA sequence: TGCAGCGTTGGGACAGGGGGCGACTATGGCTACACCTTC.

The chain uses TRBV7-2 and TRBJ2-1; D is uncertain. V was pared by 2 bases and J by 6 bases, with 5 bases between. Germline V gene lookup returns CDR1 SGHTA and CDR2 FQGNSA. The CDR3 has 12 amino acids. The CDR3: CASSLSPNEQFF. The CDR3 nucleotides are TGTGCCAGCAGCTTAAGCCCCAATGAGCAGTTCTTC.

This clonotype was recorded at least ten times. The chain links TRBV2 to TRBJ2-7; 8 nucleotides agree with TRBD2. The germline V gene encodes CDR1 SNHLY and CDR2 FYNNEI. V shed 6 bases, J shed 3 bases, and the junction held 7 bases outside the gene matches. This CDR3 is built from 14 residues. CDR3 nucleotide sequence: TGTGCCAGCAGCACTAGCGGAGCTAACTACGAGCAGTACTTC. Its translation is CASSTSGANYEQYF.

The chain links TRBV9 to TRBJ1-2; D not resolved. The V gene's germline CDR1 is SGDLS and CDR2 YYNGEE. This CDR3 is built from 14 residues. The ends were cut back, 4 bases at V and 8 bases at J, with 18 bases in the middle. CDR3 nucleotide sequence: TGTGCCAGCAGCCCCAACAGTGGGATGGGGGGCTACACCTTC. This gives the protein CASSPNSGMGGYTF.

This sequence joins TRBV7-6 and TRBJ2-3; TRBD2 aligns across 7 bases. The CDR3 is 16 residues long. CDR1 is SGHVS, CDR2 FNYEAQ, per germline. J gave up 4 bases and V 0 bases, and 7 bases lay outside the gene matches. This CDR3 is CASSLARLAGSDTQYF. Here the CDR3 DNA reads TGTGCCAGCAGCTTAGCCCGACTAGCTGGTTCAGATACGCAGTATTTT.

DNA of the CDR3: TGTGCCAGCAGCGTAGCCACCGGAGATACGCAGTATTTT. Amino acids: CASSVATGDTQYF. The chain has TRBV9 and TRBJ2-3, with D unresolved. CDR3 size: 13 residues. Between the trimmed V and J ends, which lost 0 bases and 5 bases, there was a span of 7 bases. Germline V gene sequence: CDR1 SGDLS, CDR2 YYNGEE.

Regarding this clonotype: Relative to the germline gene, one junction end is altered; a read error may explain this. V and J are TRBV7-2 and TRBJ2-5; D unresolved. Germline CDR1 reads SGHTA; CDR2 reads FQGNSA. CDR3 length: 14 amino acids. CDR3 in DNA: TGCGCCAGCAGCTATAACCCGGCTCAAGAGACCCAGTACTTC. This sequence encodes CASSYNPAQETQYF. Combining the CDR3 with reference TRBV7-2 and TRBJ2-5 gives the whole variable domain GAGVSQSPSNKVTEKGKDVELRCDPISGHTALYWYRQSLGQGLEFLIYFQGNSAPDKSGLPSDRFSAERTGGSVSTLTIQRTQQEDSAVYLCASSYNPAQETQYFGPGTRLLVL.

This clonotype showed up many times. The rearrangement uses TRBV29-1 and TRBJ2-7; the D call may be TRBD1 or TRBD2 (5 bases each). From germline, CDR1 is SQVTM and CDR2 ANQGSEA. Trimming took off 0 bases at V and 4 bases at J, with 7 bases between the two ends. The CDR3 covers 12 residues. The CDR3 nucleotides read TGCAGCGTTGAAGATTGGGGGTACGAGCAGTACTTC. Its protein is CSVEDWGYEQYF.

This chain uses TRBV7-9 with TRBJ2-1, with 7 bases identical to TRBD2. The CDR3 is 15 amino acids. The V and J ends lost 5 bases and 5 bases, in that order; junction bases with no gene match: 9. The germline V gene has CDR1 SEHNR and CDR2 FQNEAQ (reference sequence). CDR3 sequence reads: CASSPSAGANNEQFF. The CDR3 DNA sequence: TGTGCCAGCAGCCCCAGCGCGGGAGCCAACAATGAGCAGTTCTTC. The variable domain in full, with the rest retrieved from reference TRBV7-9 and TRBJ2-1, is DTGVSQNPRHKITKRGQNVTFRCDPISEHNRLYWYRQTLGQGPEFLTYFQNEAQLEKSRLLSDRFSAERPKGSFSTLEIQRTEQGDSAMYLCASSPSAGANNEQFFGPGTRLTVL.

The V gene is TRBV12-3 or TRBV12-4, the J gene TRBJ2-5, with 8 bases matching TRBD2. The last part of the DNA fits TRBJ2-7 better; the J call may be wrong. This CDR3 is built from 17 residues. In DNA form, the CDR3 reads TGTGCCAGCAGTTCTAACAGGGTCCGGGGGACTAGCTACGAGCAGTACTTC. Encoded protein: CASSSNRVRGTSYEQYF.

This chain connects TRBV5-6 to TRBJ2-5, with 7 bases identical to TRBD1. The CDR3 extends over 17 amino acids. From germline, CDR1 is SGHDT and CDR2 YYEEEE. V shed 4 bases and J 1 base; nucleotides not matched to a gene: 13. Written as DNA, the CDR3 is TGTGCCAGCAGCCTATCCCCCCCGGACAGGCCCCAAGAGACCCAGTACTTC. Protein sequence: CASSLSPPDRPQETQYF.

This clonotype was recorded only once. The chain uses TRBV5-6 and TRBJ1-2; no firm D call. Looked up from germline, CDR1 is SGHDT and CDR2 is YYEEEE. The CDR3 covers 14 residues. V was shortened by 0 bases and J by 4 bases, with 10 bases between the two germline ends. In DNA, the CDR3 is TGTGCCAGCAGCTTGGTAGCGACAAGCTATGGCTACACCTTC. Protein sequence: CASSLVATSYGYTF. Variable domain in full (rest from reference TRBV5-6 and TRBJ1-2): DAGVTQSPTHLIKTRGQQVTLRCSPKSGHDTVSWYQQALGQGPQFIFQYYEEEERQRGNFPDRFSGHQFPNYSSELNVNALLLGDSALYLCASSLVATSYGYTFGSGTRLTVV.

The V and J genes are TRBV20-1 and TRBJ2-1, with D perhaps matching TRBD1 or TRBD2 (6 bases each). Trimming stripped 6 bases from V and 5 bases from J, with 26 bases between. Germline CDR1 is DFQATT and CDR2 is SNEGSKA (reference sequence). The CDR3 contains 17 residues. Written as DNA, the CDR3 is TGCAGTGCCCCCGCGGGCCGAATACTAGGGGGGAACAATGAGCAGTTCTTC. It translates to CSAPAGRILGGNNEQFF.

The chain combines TRBV10-3 with TRBJ2-3; TRBD2 matches at 8 bases. The V gene end was trimmed by 6 bases and the J gene end by 2 bases; junction bases not matched to a gene: 7. The CDR3 spans 15 residues. Germline CDR1 reads ENHRY; CDR2 reads SYGVKD. CDR3 in DNA: TGTGCCATCAGGGCGGCGGGGGGACTCACAGATACGCAGTATTTT. Amino acid sequence: CAIRAAGGLTDTQYF.

This chain links TRBV27 with TRBJ2-7; D perhaps matches TRBD2 (6 bases). The CDR3 totals 14 residues. Germline CDR1 MNHEY, CDR2 SMNVEV (reference sequence). V lost 5 bases, J lost 1 base, and 12 bases lay in between. As DNA, the CDR3 is TGTGCCAGCAGTGGGAGTGGGGGGTCCTACGAGCAGTACTTC. This gives the protein CASSGSGGSYEQYF.

The chain is built from TRBV4-3 and TRBJ2-1; TRBD1 matches 7 bases. The V gene's germline CDR1 is LGHNA and CDR2 YSLEER. The trim removed 1 base at V and 4 bases at J, leaving 7 bases unmatched. The CDR3 runs 16 residues. CDR3 in amino acids: CASSQGGRQGYNEQFF. The CDR3 DNA sequence: TGCGCCAGCAGCCAAGGGGGGAGACAGGGATACAATGAGCAGTTCTTC.

The rearrangement uses TRBV3-1 and TRBJ2-4; 9 nucleotides match TRBD1. Germline lookup yields CDR1 LGHDT and CDR2 YNNKEL (reference sequence). The CDR3 length is 18 residues. V dropped 0 bases and J dropped 2; count of bases not matched to a gene: 8. The CDR3 DNA reads TGTGCCAGCAGCCAAGAGTCTCGCGGGACAGGGACCAAAAACATTCAGTACTTC. This codes for CASSQESRGTGTKNIQYF.

This clonotype was detected a few times. The chain links TRBV4-3 to TRBJ2-7, with unresolved D. Per the germline V gene, CDR1 is LGHNA and CDR2 is YSLEER. Trimming removed 0 bases from V and 0 bases from J, with 12 bases in between. This CDR3 has 16 amino acids. CDR3 in amino acids: CASSQDRPDHSYEQYF. DNA for the CDR3: TGCGCCAGCAGCCAAGATCGCCCTGATCACTCCTACGAGCAGTACTTC.

The CDR3 DNA is TGCGCCAGCAGCTTGGTCGTGCTTGGACAGGGGGTAGATACGCAGTATTTT. Translation gives CASSLVVLGQGVDTQYF. The rearrangement links TRBV5-1 to TRBJ2-3; 10 bases match TRBD1. Trimming removed 0 bases from V and 5 bases from J; junction bases left unmatched: 9. Germline loops: CDR1 SGHRS, CDR2 YFSETQ. The CDR3 is made up of 17 amino acids.